This T cell receptor beta chain was captured in a study of blood T cell repertoires in COVID-19 (TCRdb year 2020). In terms of the full investigation: Collaborator samples came from the United States, Italy and Spain and covered acute and convalescent phases of COVID-19. The prospective study material was composed of cDNA or gDNA derived from T cells, B-cell-depleted T cells, or PBMCs. The dataset comprised deeply sampled blood TCRbeta repertoires from subjects exposed to, actively infected with, or recovered from COVID-19. The repertoires were released in a freely available public database intended as a resource for research on the immune response to SARS-CoV-2. The samples were drawn from the first 160 participants of the ongoing ImmuneRACE study and from 1,200 or so subjects provided by 6 global collaborators. A de-identified subject ID, COVID-19 status, age in years and sex were almost always included in the sample metadata. HLA class I and class II types, where available, came from metadata supplied by the sample provider rather than from assay-based typing. What the study reported, not specific to this receptor: Clinical and demographic metadata were provided uncurated, with the amount varying by source and participant.

A note on this clone: The antigen it binds to is not known. No quality values exist for individual bases; no much larger clone is one base distant.

The immunoSEQ Assay, a bias-controlled multiplex PCR, was used to amplify TCRbeta CDR3 regions from genomic DNA. Per the original workflow: Nucleated cell counts per sample were estimated from amplification of reference gene primers within the assay. Sequence reads were collapsed and filtered to measure the absolute abundance of every unique TCRbeta CDR3 rearrangement. For each sample, productive Simpson clonality was calculated by taking the square root of Simpson's diversity index across productive rearrangements. TCRdb's version of the immuneACCESS table is confined to in-frame rearrangements and falls short of the full clone set. An unresolved V gene accounts for under half of the shortfall where checked; the remainder is of unknown origin. That table is the source of V, J and clone size, and D and trimming were worked out from the DNA. The sample table contains some 250,000 clones; only one count was recorded for roughly 91% of them. The top ten hold about 9.3% of the sample.

The germline V gene encodes CDR1 GTSNPN and CDR2 SVGIG (reference sequence). The CDR3 starts with the cysteine, ends with the phenylalanine, and has 12 residues. Just CDR3 DNA is preserved here, 36 bases in frame from base 1. The germline ends are 6 bases apart after V is trimmed by 2 bases and J by 1 base. Enrolling through a virtual design, the prospective study's participants ranged in age from roughly 18 to 90 years and lived across 24 United States geographic areas. To assign participants to cohorts, the prospective study relied on clinical history that participants themselves reported in a screening survey and a study questionnaire. For ImmuneRACE Cohort 3, a participant was defined as recovered based on two consecutive negative NP/OP PCR tests, clearance by a healthcare professional, or resolution of symptoms. In the prospective study, mobile phlebotomists collected whole blood, serum and a nasopharyngeal or oropharyngeal swab from each participant. Participants in the prospective study had the option to provide additional blood draws and questionnaires over an approximately 2-month period. Before DNA extraction, blood samples from the prospective study were shipped at room temperature or frozen.

Recombination joined TRBV30 with TRBJ2-7; the D gene is not confidently resolved. The TCR originated in a man aged 35-49 years who had recovered from COVID-19. Sequences were obtained from PBMCs or T cells enriched from blood (not recorded which). The sequenced DNA is TGTGCCTGGAGTACAACGTCCTACGAGCAGTACTTC. Its translation reads: CAWSTTSYEQYF. Beyond the CDR3, the reference TRBV30 and TRBJ2-7 genes provide the residues; the full variable domain reads: SQTIHQWPATLVQPVGSPLSLECTVEGTSNPNLYWYRQAAGRGLQLLFYSVGIGQISSEVPQNLSASRPQDRQFILSSKKLLLSDSGFYLCAWSTTSYEQYFGPGTRLTVT.